These T cell receptor beta chains were read from a single sample in a study of Ad26.COV2.S vaccination and SARS-CoV-2 variants. Generated by immunoSEQ multiplex PCR, the TCRdb table keeps only in-frame clones and is missing some. The repertoire includes about 350,000 clones, about 88% of them detected once, and about 10% sits in the top ten. Sequenced material: peripheral blood, taken in a trial of Ad26.COV2.S vaccine versus placebo. The receptors here all came from a person between 18 and 59 years old who received the Ad26.COV2.S COVID-19 vaccine or a placebo. Both conserved end residues are part of each CDR3. D genes are given only for firm matches. Some rows have no size entry. The others give once, few or many, or a class for an expanded clone.

clone_size | d_call | j_call | v_call | cdr3_aa | cdr3_nt
. | . | TRBJ2-7 | TRBV19 | CASSIQQGSYEQYF | TGTGCCAGTAGTATCCAACAGGGATCCTACGAGCAGTACTTC
. | . | TRBJ2-5 | TRBV19 | CASRSSLQETQYF | TGTGCCAGTAGAAGTAGCCTTCAAGAGACCCAGTACTTC
. | . | TRBJ2-7 | TRBV29-1 | CSVAGSYYEQYF | TGCAGCGTTGCGGGCAGCTACTACGAGCAGTACTTC
. | . | TRBJ2-7 | TRBV15 | CATSMEGAGEQYF | TGTGCCACCAGCATGGAGGGGGCGGGTGAGCAGTACTTC
. | TRBD1 | TRBJ2-5 | TRBV4-3 | CASSQDLGTGQETQYF | TGCGCCAGCAGCCAAGATCTCGGGACAGGGCAAGAGACCCAGTACTTC
. | . | TRBJ2-5 | TRBV28 | CASSERETQYF | TGTGCCAGCAGTGAGCGGGAGACCCAGTACTTC
. | . | TRBJ2-6 | TRBV4-3 | CASSVEGTSGANVLTF | TGCGCCAGCAGCGTGGAGGGAACCTCTGGGGCCAACGTCCTGACTTTC
. | . | TRBJ1-4 | TRBV7-8 | CASSSFEGGEEEKLFF | TGTGCCAGCAGCTCCTTCGAGGGGGGAGAAGAAGAAAAACTGTTTTTT
. | TRBD1 | TRBJ1-1 | TRBV6-2/TRBV6-3 | CASSRTGGRGTEAFF | TGTGCCAGCAGTCGCACAGGGGGCAGGGGCACTGAAGCTTTCTTT
. | TRBD1 | TRBJ1-1 | TRBV10-3 | CAISQAGQGNTEAFF | TGTGCCATCAGCCAGGCGGGACAGGGGAATACTGAAGCTTTCTTT
. | . | TRBJ2-1 | TRBV20-1 | CSASQSLNEQFF | TGCAGTGCTAGTCAGAGCCTCAATGAGCAGTTCTTC
. | TRBD2 | TRBJ2-3 | TRBV7-2 | CASSSRASGRVDTQYF | TGTGCCAGCAGCTCCCGCGCTAGCGGGCGGGTAGATACGCAGTATTTT
. | . | TRBJ2-3 | TRBV6-5 | CASSSPGRTQYF | TGTGCCAGCAGTTCTCCGGGACGGACGCAGTATTTT
. | . | TRBJ1-2 | TRBV9 | CASSGVGPKNGYTF | TGTGCCAGCAGCGGAGTAGGACCGAAGAATGGCTACACCTTC
few | . | TRBJ2-5 | TRBV5-1 | CASSFKTEETQYF | TGCGCCAGCAGCTTTAAAACAGAAGAGACCCAGTACTTC
. | . | TRBJ2-5 | TRBV11-3 | CASSLGLQETQYF | TGTGCCAGCAGCTTAGGGCTCCAAGAGACCCAGTACTTC
. | TRBD2 | TRBJ2-1 | TRBV6-2/TRBV6-3 | CASSYGPGGKAGGPGEQFF | TGTGCCAGCAGTTACGGGCCAGGGGGCAAAGCGGGAGGGCCGGGCGAGCAGTTCTTC
. | . | TRBJ2-3 | TRBV30 | CAWSAGMGTDTQYF | TGTGCCTGGAGTGCAGGGATGGGCACAGATACGCAGTATTTT
. | . | TRBJ2-7 | TRBV11-2 | CASSWGGRYEQYF | TGTGCCAGCAGCTGGGGAGGTCGCTACGAGCAGTACTTC
once | TRBD1 | TRBJ2-5 | TRBV7-9 | CASSPGQGKQETQYF | TGTGCCAGCAGTCCCGGACAGGGTAAACAAGAGACCCAGTACTTC
. | TRBD1 | TRBJ2-2 | TRBV19 | CASTRTGGVTGELFF | TGTGCCAGTACCCGGACAGGGGGAGTCACCGGGGAGCTGTTTTTT
. | TRBD1 | TRBJ1-1 | TRBV6-2/TRBV6-3 | CASSSGQGPEAFF | TGTGCCAGCAGTTCAGGACAGGGCCCTGAAGCTTTCTTT
once | TRBD2 | TRBJ2-3 | TRBV6-5 | CASSPTSLDTQYF | TGTGCCAGCAGTCCGACTAGCTTAGATACGCAGTATTTT
. | TRBD2 | TRBJ2-1 | TRBV24-1 | CATSDLWASGSRNEQFF | TGTGCCACCAGTGATTTGTGGGCTAGCGGGAGTCGCAATGAGCAGTTCTTC
. | . | TRBJ2-2 | TRBV24-1 | CATSARGRESTGELFF | TGTGCCACCAGTGCCAGGGGACGGGAGTCCACCGGGGAGCTGTTTTTT
. | . | TRBJ2-7 | TRBV19 | CASSIDGPGQTFTEQYF | TGTGCCAGTAGTATAGACGGCCCGGGACAAACCTTCACCGAGCAGTACTTC
. | . | TRBJ1-6 | TRBV5-6 | CASSFGGSPLHF | TGTGCCAGCAGCTTCGGGGGGTCACCCCTCCACTTT
. | . | TRBJ1-3 | TRBV5-8 | CASSLVDPTGNTIYF | TGTGCCAGCAGCTTGGTGGACCCCACTGGAAACACCATATATTTT
. | TRBD2 | TRBJ2-1 | TRBV4-2 | CASSQTGTSGNNEQFF | TGTGCCAGCAGCCAAACCGGGACTAGCGGGAACAATGAGCAGTTCTTC
once | TRBD1 | TRBJ2-4 | TRBV5-6 | CASSLGTGAKNIQYF | TGTGCCAGCAGCTTGGGGACAGGGGCCAAAAACATTCAGTACTTC
. | TRBD1 | TRBJ1-2 | TRBV13 | CASSAPTGGRDGYTF | TGTGCCAGCAGCGCACCGACAGGGGGCAGGGATGGCTACACCTTC
once | TRBD2 | TRBJ2-1 | TRBV7-2 | CASRRLAAYNEQFF | TGTGCCAGCAGACGACTAGCTGCCTACAATGAGCAGTTCTTC
. | . | TRBJ2-7 | TRBV6-2/TRBV6-3 | CASSFGTLKGYEQYF | TGTGCCAGCAGTTTTGGGACACTCAAGGGATACGAGCAGTACTTC
. | . | TRBJ1-1 | TRBV7-6 | CASSPSPGHSTEAFF | TGTGCCAGCAGCCCTAGCCCGGGACACAGCACTGAAGCTTTCTTT
. | TRBD1 | TRBJ2-2 | TRBV11-3 | CASSFTGAAGELFF | TGTGCCAGCAGCTTTACAGGGGCGGCCGGGGAGCTGTTTTTT
. | . | TRBJ2-1 | TRBV4-3 | CASSQDSLGSYNEQFF | TGCGCCAGCAGCCAAGACTCGCTAGGCTCCTACAATGAGCAGTTCTTC
. | . | TRBJ1-5 | TRBV4-3 | CASSQDFRVEGNQPQHF | TGCGCCAGCAGCCAAGACTTCCGGGTAGAGGGCAATCAGCCCCAGCATTTT
. | . | TRBJ2-7 | TRBV28 | CASSFWQVHYEQYF | TGTGCCAGCAGTTTCTGGCAGGTTCACTACGAGCAGTACTTC
. | TRBD1 | TRBJ2-7 | TRBV30 | CAWSGQGGREQYF | TGTGCCTGGAGCGGACAGGGGGGGCGCGAGCAGTACTTC
. | . | TRBJ2-1 | TRBV4-3 | CASSQDSPSDDHEQFF | TGCGCCAGCAGCCAAGATAGCCCGTCTGACGACCATGAGCAGTTCTTC
few | TRBD1 | TRBJ1-1 | TRBV12-3/TRBV12-4 | CASSLLTGAEAFF | TGTGCCAGCAGTTTACTTACAGGGGCTGAAGCTTTCTTT
. | . | TRBJ2-7 | TRBV4-2 | CASSQDRFPYEQYF | TGTGCCAGCAGCCAAGATCGGTTCCCCTACGAGCAGTACTTC
. | TRBD2 | TRBJ2-1 | TRBV3-1/TRBV3-2 | CASSQTPGTSEHNEQFF | TGTGCCAGCAGCCAAACTCCAGGGACTAGCGAACACAATGAGCAGTTCTTC
. | . | TRBJ1-4 | TRBV7-9 | CASSLGEANEKLFF | TGTGCCAGCAGCTTAGGGGAGGCTAATGAAAAACTGTTTTTT
. | TRBD1 | TRBJ2-3 | TRBV5-1 | CASSLDRESDTQYF | TGCGCCAGCAGCCTCGACAGGGAATCAGATACGCAGTATTTT
. | . | TRBJ2-2 | TRBV27 | CASSSGLNTGELFF | TGTGCCAGCAGTTCAGGACTAAACACCGGGGAGCTGTTTTTT
. | . | TRBJ2-3 | TRBV29-1 | CSVGTSSPDTQYF | TGCAGCGTGGGGACCTCGTCCCCAGATACGCAGTATTTT
few | TRBD1 | TRBJ2-7 | TRBV28 | CASSQQGVYEQYF | TGTGCCAGCAGTCAGCAGGGGGTGTACGAGCAGTACTTC
. | TRBD1 | TRBJ1-2 | TRBV28 | CASSETGDFGYGYTF | TGTGCCAGCAGTGAGACAGGGGATTTTGGCTATGGCTACACCTTC
. | . | TRBJ2-1 | TRBV6-4 | CASSTSGNEQFF | TGTGCCAGCAGTACTAGTGGCAATGAGCAGTTCTTC
. | . | TRBJ2-1 | TRBV7-2 | CASSLVRGMVDYEQFF | TGTGCCAGCAGCTTAGTTAGGGGGATGGTAGACTATGAGCAGTTCTTC
. | TRBD1 | TRBJ1-2 | TRBV5-1 | CASSLGQGGNYGYTF | TGCGCCAGCAGCTTAGGACAGGGTGGTAACTATGGCTACACCTTC